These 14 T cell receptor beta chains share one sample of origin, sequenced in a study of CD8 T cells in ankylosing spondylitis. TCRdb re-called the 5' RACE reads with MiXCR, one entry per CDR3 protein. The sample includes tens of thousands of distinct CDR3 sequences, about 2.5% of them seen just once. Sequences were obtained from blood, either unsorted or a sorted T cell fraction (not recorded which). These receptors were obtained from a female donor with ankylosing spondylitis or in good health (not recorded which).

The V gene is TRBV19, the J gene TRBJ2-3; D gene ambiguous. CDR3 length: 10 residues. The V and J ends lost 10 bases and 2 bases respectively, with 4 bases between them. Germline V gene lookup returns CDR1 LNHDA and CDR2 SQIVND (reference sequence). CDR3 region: CAKDTDTQYF. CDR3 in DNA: TGTGCCAAAGACACAGATACGCAGTATTTT.

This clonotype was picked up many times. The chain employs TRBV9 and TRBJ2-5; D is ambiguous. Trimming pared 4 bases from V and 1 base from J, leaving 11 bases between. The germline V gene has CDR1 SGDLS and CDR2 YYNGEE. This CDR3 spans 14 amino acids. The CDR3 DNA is TGTGCCAGCAGCCCCCACCCGAGCCAAGAGACCCAGTACTTC. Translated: CASSPHPSQETQYF.

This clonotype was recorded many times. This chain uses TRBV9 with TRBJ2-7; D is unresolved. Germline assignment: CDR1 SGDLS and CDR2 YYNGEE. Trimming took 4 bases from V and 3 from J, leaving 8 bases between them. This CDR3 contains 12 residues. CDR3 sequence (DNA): TGTGCCAGCAGCCCAGACAACTACGAGCAGTACTTC. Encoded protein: CASSPDNYEQYF.

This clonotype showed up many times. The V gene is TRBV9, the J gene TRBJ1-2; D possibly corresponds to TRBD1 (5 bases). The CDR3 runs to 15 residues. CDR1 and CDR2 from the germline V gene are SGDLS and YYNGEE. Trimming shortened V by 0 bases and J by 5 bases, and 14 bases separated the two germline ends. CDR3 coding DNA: TGTGCCAGCAGCGTAGGGGTGGGGGGATATTATGGCTACACCTTC. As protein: CASSVGVGGYYGYTF.

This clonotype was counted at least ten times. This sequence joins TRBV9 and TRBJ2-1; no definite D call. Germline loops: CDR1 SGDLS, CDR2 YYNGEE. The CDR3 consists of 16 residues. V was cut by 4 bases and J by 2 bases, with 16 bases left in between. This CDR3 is CASSYGSQLAYNEQFF. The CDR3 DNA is TGTGCCAGCAGCTACGGGTCACAACTTGCCTACAATGAGCAGTTCTTC.

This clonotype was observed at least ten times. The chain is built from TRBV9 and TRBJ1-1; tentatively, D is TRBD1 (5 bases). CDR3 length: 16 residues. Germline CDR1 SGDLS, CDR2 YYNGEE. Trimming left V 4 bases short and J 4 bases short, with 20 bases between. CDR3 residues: CASSRGVLGSGTEAFF. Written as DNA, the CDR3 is TGTGCCAGCAGCCGGGGGGTTCTGGGGTCGGGCACTGAAGCTTTCTTT.

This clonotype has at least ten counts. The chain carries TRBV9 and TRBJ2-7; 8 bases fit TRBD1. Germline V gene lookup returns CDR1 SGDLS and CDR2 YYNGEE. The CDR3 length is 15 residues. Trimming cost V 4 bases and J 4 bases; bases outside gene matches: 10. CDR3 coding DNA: TGTGCCAGCAGCAAACATACGGACAGGGCGTACGAGCAGTACTTC. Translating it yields CASSKHTDRAYEQYF.

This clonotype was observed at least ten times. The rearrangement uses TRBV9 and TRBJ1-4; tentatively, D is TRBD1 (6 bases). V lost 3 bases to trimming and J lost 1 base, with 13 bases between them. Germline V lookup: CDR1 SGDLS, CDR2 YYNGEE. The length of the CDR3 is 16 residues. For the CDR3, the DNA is TGTGCCAGCAGCGCAGAGCCACAGGGAACTAATGAAAAACTGTTTTTT. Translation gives CASSAEPQGTNEKLFF.

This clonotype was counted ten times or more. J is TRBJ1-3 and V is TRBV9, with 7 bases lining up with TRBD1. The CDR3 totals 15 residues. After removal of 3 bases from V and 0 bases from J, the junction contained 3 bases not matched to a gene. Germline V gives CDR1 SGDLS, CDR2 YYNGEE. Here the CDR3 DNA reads TGTGCCAGCAGCGCGCAGGGGGTCTCTGGAAACACCATATATTTT. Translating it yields CASSAQGVSGNTIYF.

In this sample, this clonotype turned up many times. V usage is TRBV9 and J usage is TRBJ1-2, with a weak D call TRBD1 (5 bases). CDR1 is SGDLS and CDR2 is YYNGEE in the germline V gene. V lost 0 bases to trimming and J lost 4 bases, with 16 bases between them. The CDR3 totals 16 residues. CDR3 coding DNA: TGTGCCAGCAGCGTAGGTGGGGGGTCGCTTGGCTATGGCTACACCTTC. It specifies CASSVGGGSLGYGYTF.

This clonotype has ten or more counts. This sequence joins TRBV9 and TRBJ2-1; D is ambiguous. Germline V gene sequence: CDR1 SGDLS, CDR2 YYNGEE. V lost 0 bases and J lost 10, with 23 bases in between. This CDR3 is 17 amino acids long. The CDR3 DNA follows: TGTGCCAGCAGCGTAGCTGCTGAGTCCCGCAGTCGCAGGGAGCAGTTCTTC. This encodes CASSVAAESRSRREQFF.

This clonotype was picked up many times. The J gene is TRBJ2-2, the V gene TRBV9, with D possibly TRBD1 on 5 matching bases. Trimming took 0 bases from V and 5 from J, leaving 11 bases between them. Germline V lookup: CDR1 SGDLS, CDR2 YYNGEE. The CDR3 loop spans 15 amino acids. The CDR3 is CASSVVPQGTGELFF. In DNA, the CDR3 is TGTGCCAGCAGCGTAGTCCCCCAGGGTACCGGGGAGCTGTTTTTT. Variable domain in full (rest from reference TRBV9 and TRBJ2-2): DSGVTQTPKHLITATGQRVTLRCSPRSGDLSVYWYQQSLDQGLQFLIQYYNGEERAKGNILERFSAQQFPDLHSELNLSSLELGDSALYFCASSVVPQGTGELFFGEGSRLTVL.

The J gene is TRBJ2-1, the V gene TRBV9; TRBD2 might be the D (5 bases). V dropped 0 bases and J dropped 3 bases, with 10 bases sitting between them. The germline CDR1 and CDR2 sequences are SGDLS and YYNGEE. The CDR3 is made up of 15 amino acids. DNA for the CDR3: TGTGCCAGCAGCGTAGCGGGGTGGTTCTACAATGAGCAGTTCTTC. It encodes CASSVAGWFYNEQFF.

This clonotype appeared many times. The CDR3 nucleotides read TGTGCCAGCAGCGTATCCGGGCGGGACAACAATGAGCAGTTCTTC. Its protein is CASSVSGRDNNEQFF. The chain links TRBV9 to TRBJ2-1; tentatively, D is TRBD1 or TRBD2 (6 bases each). In germline, CDR1 is SGDLS, CDR2 YYNGEE. CDR3 length: 15 amino acids. V lost 1 base, J lost 5 bases, and 13 bases lay in between.